The 18 T cell receptor beta chains below all came from one sample that was sequenced in a study of CD8+ T cells in alopecia areata. The treatment here: oral pan-JAK inhibitor, 5-10 mg twice daily. RNA, once extracted, was reverse transcribed into cDNA for use as the sequencing template. Method: immunoSEQ multiplex PCR; TCRdb's copy keeps in-frame clones and lacks some. The data show roughly 200,000 clones, with about 60% seen just once and around an eighth held by the top ten. Sequencing was performed on CD8+ T cells sorted from blood, taken at week 24, from a patient treated with tofacitinib. These receptors all stem from a human donor with alopecia areata.

This clone showed up just a few times. Here the CDR3 DNA reads TGCAGCGTGGCCGCAACTAGCGGTTACGAGCAGTACTTC. It yields the protein CSVAATSGYEQYF. The rearrangement joins TRBV29-1 to TRBJ2-7, with 8 bases lining up with TRBD2. The junction had 8 bases not matched to a gene; V was cut back by 6 bases and J by 4 bases. The CDR3 is 13 amino acids. Germline CDR1 and CDR2: SQVTM and ANQGSEA.

The chain has TRBV4-1 and TRBJ2-1; TRBD1 aligns across 7 bases. The trim removed 4 bases at V and 8 bases at J, leaving 11 bases unmatched. The CDR3 is 15 amino acids. Germline V gives CDR1 MGHRA, CDR2 YSYEKL. CDR3 bases: TGCGCCAGCAGCCGCCGGACAGGATCGGTCGATGAGCAGTTCTTC. Its protein product is CASSRRTGSVDEQFF.

The chain uses TRBV13 and TRBJ1-6; no clear D. Germline CDR1 and CDR2: PRHDT and FYEKMQ (reference sequence). The germline V and J ends were trimmed by 5 bases and 7 bases, with 15 bases remaining between them. CDR3 size: 15 residues. This chain's CDR3 is CASSQGPQGNSPLHF. The CDR3 DNA reads TGTGCCAGCAGCCAAGGGCCCCAAGGGAATTCACCCCTCCACTTT.

This clone came up a few times. The CDR3 region is CSAPQGTDTQYF. CDR3 nucleotide sequence: TGCAGCGCACCACAGGGTACAGATACGCAGTATTTT. J is TRBJ2-3 and V is TRBV29-1, with a tentative D call TRBD1 (6 bases). The CDR3 length is 12 residues. CDR1 and CDR2 from the germline V gene are SQVTM and ANQGSEA. Trimming pared 7 bases from V and 3 bases from J, leaving 11 bases between.

The rearrangement uses TRBV4-1 and TRBJ2-5; possible D gene TRBD2, 6 bases. This CDR3 is built from 15 residues. Germline values: CDR1 MGHRA, CDR2 YSYEKL. V dropped 4 bases and J dropped 5 bases, with 17 bases sitting between them. The CDR3 DNA is TGCGCCAGCAGCCCCTCCGCGGGGTCTGGGGAGACCCAGTACTTC. Its protein is CASSPSAGSGETQYF.

This clone was seen a few times. This chain uses TRBV29-1 with TRBJ1-1, with 7 bases that match TRBD1. Germline CDR1 and CDR2: SQVTM and ANQGSEA. Trimming removed 4 bases from V and 6 bases from J; junction bases left unmatched: 17. The CDR3 spans 16 residues. The CDR3 here is CSVVGVFDRVRAEAFF. The CDR3 nucleotides are TGCAGCGTTGTTGGGGTTTTCGACAGGGTAAGGGCTGAAGCTTTCTTT.

The V gene is TRBV12-5, the J gene TRBJ2-4; D might be TRBD2 (5 bases). Trimming shortened V by 5 bases and J by 8 bases, and 10 bases separated the two germline ends. This CDR3 is 12 amino acids long. Germline loops: CDR1 LGHNT, CDR2 FRNRAP. The CDR3 DNA is TGTGCTAGTGGTGCCGGGAACGACATTCAGTACTTC. Protein product: CASGAGNDIQYF.

The rearrangement joins TRBV23-1 to TRBJ1-5; 7 positions agree with TRBD1. TRBV23-1 is an ORF, and what it does is uncertain. The CDR3 totals 16 residues. Germline trimming cut 8 bases from V and 4 bases from J; bases unmatched to any gene: 14. CDR3 residues: CASGSRGGRVNQPQHF. Written as DNA, the CDR3 is TGCGCCAGCGGATCTCGAGGGGGCAGGGTAAATCAGCCCCAGCATTTT.

In nucleotides, the CDR3 is TGTGCCAGCAGTTACGGGACAGTGAACACTGAAGCTTTCTTT. This sequence encodes CASSYGTVNTEAFF. J is TRBJ1-1 and V is TRBV6-5, with TRBD1 matching over 7 bases. The CDR3 totals 14 residues. Per germline, CDR1 MNHEY and CDR2 SVGAGI. V shed 2 bases, J shed 0 bases, and the junction held 0 bases outside the gene matches.

This sequence joins TRBV6-6 and TRBJ2-7; no definite D call. From germline, CDR1 is MNHNY and CDR2 SVGAGI (reference sequence). This CDR3 spans 14 amino acids. V was cut by 2 bases and J by 3 bases, with 11 bases left in between. The CDR3 nucleotides read TGTGCCAGCAGTTACAGAGAAGGGCACTACGAGCAGTACTTC. This codes for CASSYREGHYEQYF.

The V call is TRBV11-2, the J call TRBJ2-1; D is perhaps TRBD2 (5 bases). The CDR3 extends over 10 amino acids. Germline-derived CDR1 and CDR2 are SGHAT and FQNNGV. V gave up 6 bases and J gave up 9 bases, with 6 bases separating them. In DNA, the CDR3 is TGTGCCAGCAGTGAGGGTGAGCAGTTCTTC. Its translation: CASSEGEQFF.

The chain is built from TRBV2 and TRBJ2-1; unclear D gene. CDR1 SNHLY and CDR2 FYNNEI come from the germline V gene. This CDR3 contains 10 residues. V shed 7 bases and J shed 6 bases, with 4 bases lying between them. CDR3 in amino acids: CASTRNEQFF. The CDR3 nucleotides are TGTGCCAGCACCCGCAATGAGCAGTTCTTC.

The J gene is TRBJ1-1, the V gene TRBV12-5, with TRBD1 as a possible D gene (6 bases). CDR1 and CDR2 from the germline V gene are LGHNT and FRNRAP. The CDR3 runs 14 residues. Trimming removed 4 bases at V and 5 bases at J, with 14 bases between. CDR3 sequence (DNA): TGTGCTAGTGGTTCAGCACAGGGATTTACTGAAGCTTTCTTT. Translation: CASGSAQGFTEAFF.

V usage is TRBV27 and J usage is TRBJ2-2, with 9 nucleotides matching TRBD2. This CDR3 has 18 amino acids. CDR1 MNHEY and CDR2 SMNVEV come from the germline V gene (reference sequence). The V and J ends lost 5 bases and 1 base, in that order; junction bases with no gene match: 11. The DNA of the CDR3 is TGTGCCAGCAGTCCCATTCGAGCGGGGGGCGTGAACACCGGGGAGCTGTTTTTT. Translating gives CASSPIRAGGVNTGELFF.

The V call is TRBV27, the J call TRBJ2-7; 7 bases fit TRBD1. Looked up from germline, CDR1 is MNHEY and CDR2 is SMNVEV (reference sequence). This CDR3 region has 13 residues. V lost 3 bases and J lost 3; bases outside the gene matches: 2. The CDR3 DNA sequence: TGTGCCAGCAGTTTCAACAGGGGCTACGAGCAGTACTTC. It is translated as CASSFNRGYEQYF.

The chain couples TRBV4-1 to TRBJ2-1, with TRBD1 matching over 9 bases. Germline trimming cut 4 bases from V and 5 bases from J; bases unmatched to any gene: 3. The CDR3 totals 14 residues. Germline V gene sequence: CDR1 MGHRA, CDR2 YSYEKL. CDR3 sequence: CASSPDRGNNEQFF. The DNA of the CDR3 is TGCGCCAGCAGCCCGGACAGGGGTAACAATGAGCAGTTCTTC.

The chain uses TRBV27 and TRBJ1-2; 9 bases align to TRBD1. V dropped 0 bases and J dropped 7; count of bases not matched to a gene: 9. The CDR3 has 16 amino acids. Germline V CDR1 and CDR2: MNHEY, SMNVEV (reference sequence). The CDR3 DNA sequence: TGTGCCAGCAGTTTATCACCCGGGACAGGGTCCGGTGGCTACACCTTC. It translates to CASSLSPGTGSGGYTF.

V and J are TRBV7-9 and TRBJ2-6; D remains unclear. The CDR3 loop spans 15 amino acids. Germline CDR1 reads SEHNR; CDR2 reads FQNEAQ (reference sequence). The germline V and J ends were trimmed by 2 bases and 0 bases, with 5 bases remaining between them. For the CDR3, the DNA is TGTGCCAGCAGCTTACCCGGCTCTGGGGCCAACGTCCTGACTTTC. This translates into CASSLPGSGANVLTF. The full variable domain, rest sourced from reference TRBV7-9 and TRBJ2-6, is DTGVSQNPRHKITKRGQNVTFRCDPISEHNRLYWYRQTLGQGPEFLTYFQNEAQLEKSRLLSDRFSAERPKGSFSTLEIQRTEQGDSAMYLCASSLPGSGANVLTFGAGSRLTVL.